The rows below give T cell receptor beta chains drawn from one sample of a study of blood T cells in healthy people across ages. One entry per CDR3 protein results from TCRdb running MiXCR on the 5' RACE reads. The table lists some 1,800,000 distinct CDR3 sequences, 30% to 40% of them singletons. Sequenced sample: blood. The receptors were sampled from a human donor in good health. Each CDR3 is given with its conserved first and last residue. D genes are given only for firm matches. Clone size appears in some rows only: once, few, many, or a class for an expanded clone.

TRBD2 | TRBJ2-3 | TRBV7-6 | few | TGTGCCAGCAGCTTTGGGGGGGGACCCACAGATACGCAGTATTTT | CASSFGGGPTDTQYF
NA | TRBJ2-3 | TRBV20-1 | NA | TGCAGTGCTACCGGGAGAGATACGCAGTATTTT | CSATGRDTQYF
TRBD2 | TRBJ2-1 | TRBV20-1 | NA | TGCAGTGCTAAGCGGGGGGCCGTGATAAATGAGCAGTTCTTC | CSAKRGAVINEQFF
TRBD2 | TRBJ2-1 | TRBV12-3/TRBV12-4 | NA | TGTGCCAGCAGGACCGGGACTAGCGTCGACAATGAGCAGTTCTTC | CASRTGTSVDNEQFF
NA | TRBJ2-3 | TRBV12-3/TRBV12-4 | NA | TGTGCCAGCAGCCTCCAACGCCCCCGGGGCACAGATACGCAGTATTTT | CASSLQRPRGTDTQYF
NA | TRBJ1-6 | TRBV18 | NA | TGTGCCAGCTCACCACGCGGGGCGAGGTCCTATAATTCACCCCTCCACTTT | CASSPRGARSYNSPLHF
TRBD2 | TRBJ2-1 | TRBV5-1 | NA | TGCGCCAGCAGCTTGGGGGTAACGAGCGGGGCCCGCAATGAGCAGTTCTTC | CASSLGVTSGARNEQFF
NA | TRBJ1-5 | TRBV2 | NA | TGTGCCAGCAGTGAACTAACATCCCACAATCAGCCCCAGCATTTT | CASSELTSHNQPQHF
TRBD1 | TRBJ1-1 | TRBV9 | NA | TGTGCCAGCGGGGGGGACAGGGTGAACACTGAAGCTTTCTTT | CASGGDRVNTEAFF
TRBD1 | TRBJ2-1 | TRBV20-1 | few | TGCAGTGCTAGAGATCAGGGACAGGGTTACAATGAGCAGTTCTTC | CSARDQGQGYNEQFF
NA | TRBJ2-3 | TRBV7-2 | NA | TGTGCCAGCAGCTTAGCTTCCGTCACAGATACGCAGTATTTT | CASSLASVTDTQYF
NA | TRBJ1-2 | TRBV6-5 | few | TGTGCCAGCAGTTACTCCATCGGACAGCTCTATGGCTACACCTTC | CASSYSIGQLYGYTF
NA | TRBJ2-7 | TRBV11-3 | NA | TGTGCCAGCAGCCCCCTCGCGACAGGACACTACGAGCAGTACTTC | CASSPLATGHYEQYF
NA | TRBJ1-2 | TRBV6-6 | many | TGTGCCAGCAGTCCCTCTTGGGGGAACTATGGCTACACCTTC | CASSPSWGNYGYTF